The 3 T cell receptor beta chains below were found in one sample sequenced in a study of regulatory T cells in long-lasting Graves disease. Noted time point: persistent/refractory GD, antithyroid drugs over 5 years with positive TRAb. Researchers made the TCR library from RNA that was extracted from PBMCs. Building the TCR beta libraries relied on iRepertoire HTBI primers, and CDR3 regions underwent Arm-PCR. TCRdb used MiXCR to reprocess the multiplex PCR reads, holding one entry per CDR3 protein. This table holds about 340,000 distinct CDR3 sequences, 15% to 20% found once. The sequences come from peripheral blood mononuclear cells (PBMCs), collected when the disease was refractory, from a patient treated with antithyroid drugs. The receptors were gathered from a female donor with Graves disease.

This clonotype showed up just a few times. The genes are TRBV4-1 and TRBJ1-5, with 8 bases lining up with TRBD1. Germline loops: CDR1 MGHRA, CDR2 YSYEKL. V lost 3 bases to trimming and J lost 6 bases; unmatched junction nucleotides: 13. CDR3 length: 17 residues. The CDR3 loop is CASSQGVARGRSQPQHF. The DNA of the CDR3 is TGCGCCAGCAGCCAGGGAGTAGCCAGGGGGCGATCTCAGCCCCAGCATTTT.

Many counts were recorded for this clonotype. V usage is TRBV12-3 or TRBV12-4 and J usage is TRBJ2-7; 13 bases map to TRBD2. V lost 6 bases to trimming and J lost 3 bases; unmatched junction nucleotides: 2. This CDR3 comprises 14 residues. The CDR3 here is CASRTSGGSYEQYF. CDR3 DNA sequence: TGTGCCAGCAGGACTAGCGGGGGGAGCTACGAGCAGTACTTC.

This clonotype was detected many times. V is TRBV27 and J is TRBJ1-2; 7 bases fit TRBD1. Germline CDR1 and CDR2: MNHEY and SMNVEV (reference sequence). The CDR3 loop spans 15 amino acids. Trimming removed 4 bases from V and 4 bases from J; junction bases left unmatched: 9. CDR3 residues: CASSSRQGRRYGYTF. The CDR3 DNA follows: TGTGCCAGCAGTTCCCGACAGGGTAGACGCTATGGCTACACCTTC.